Presented here are 19 T cell receptor beta chains from one specimen sequenced in a study of blood T cell repertoires in COVID-19. TCRdb's table, derived via immunoSEQ multiplex PCR, lists solely in-frame clones and lacks some. The table shows some 370,000 clones, with around 89% occurring only once. Sequenced sample: peripheral blood. Receptors were obtained from a man in his late teens or twenties with active or convalescent COVID-19.

The rearrangement joins TRBV7-2 to TRBJ2-1, with 13 nucleotides matching TRBD2. Germline values: CDR1 SGHTA, CDR2 FQGNSA. V dropped 1 base and J dropped 7; count of bases not matched to a gene: 13. The CDR3 covers 19 residues. The CDR3 DNA is TGTGCCAGCAGCTTAGGAGCTAGGGGACTAGCGGGATCTTTTAATGAGCAGTTCTTC. It is translated as CASSLGARGLAGSFNEQFF.

The CDR3 DNA follows: TGTGCCAGCACCTTCGACAGGGCAAAGGAGACCCAGTACTTC. Translated: CASTFDRAKETQYF. The V and J genes are TRBV7-9 and TRBJ2-5, with 7 bases identical to TRBD1. Germline V gives CDR1 SEHNR, CDR2 FQNEAQ (reference sequence). Germline trimming cut 7 bases from V and 5 bases from J; bases unmatched to any gene: 10. This CDR3 spans 14 amino acids.

The gene calls are TRBV5-4 and TRBJ2-7; tentative D call: TRBD2 (6 bases). Germline V gene data show CDR1 as SGHNT and CDR2 as YYREEE (reference sequence). The CDR3 sequence is 15 residues long. Between the trimmed V and J ends, which lost 0 bases and 2 bases, there was a span of 12 bases. The CDR3 DNA reads TGTGCCAGCAGCTTGGGCAGCGGGCCGACCTACGAGCAGTACTTC. Protein sequence: CASSLGSGPTYEQYF.

This rearrangement joins TRBV7-8 to TRBJ1-1; TRBD1 matches at 7 bases. This CDR3 is built from 15 residues. Germline trimming cut 2 bases from V and 4 bases from J; bases unmatched to any gene: 7. CDR1 SGHVS and CDR2 FQNEAQ come from the germline V gene. DNA of the CDR3: TGTGCCAGCAGCTTAAACAGGGGATCGTTCACTGAAGCTTTCTTT. Its protein is CASSLNRGSFTEAFF.

The chain links TRBV10-2 to TRBJ2-1; TRBD1 is a possible D gene (6 bases). Germline-derived CDR1 and CDR2 are WSHSY and SAAADI. The germline V and J ends were trimmed by 7 bases and 3 bases, with 22 bases remaining between them. This CDR3 is built from 17 residues. As DNA, the CDR3 is TGCGCCAGCACCGGAATTAAAAGGGGGTTGTACTACAATGAGCAGTTCTTC. This gives the protein CASTGIKRGLYYNEQFF.

The V gene is TRBV6-5, the J gene TRBJ2-3; TRBD2 matches at 8 bases. Germline CDR1 MNHEY, CDR2 SVGAGI. This CDR3 contains 15 residues. Unmatched junction bases numbered 5, after V lost 4 bases and J lost 2 bases. CDR3 in DNA: TGTGCCAGCAGTTTCCAGCGGGGGTCCACAGATACGCAGTATTTT. Amino acids: CASSFQRGSTDTQYF.

This clone has just a few counts. The chain uses TRBV2 and TRBJ2-1, with 13 bases fitting TRBD2. There are 15 residues in the CDR3. CDR1 and CDR2 from the germline V gene are SNHLY and FYNNEI. V lost 5 bases to trimming and J lost 8 bases; unmatched junction nucleotides: 6. The CDR3 region is CASSILAGGLDEQFF. The CDR3 DNA sequence: TGTGCCAGCAGTATACTAGCGGGGGGGCTCGATGAGCAGTTCTTC.

The chain joins TRBV5-5 to TRBJ2-5, with D possibly matching TRBD2 (5 bases). Germline V gene sequence: CDR1 SGHKS, CDR2 YYEKEE (reference sequence). The V end lost 1 base, the J end lost 0 bases, and 7 bases lay between the germline ends. The length of the CDR3 is 14 residues. CDR3 nucleotide sequence: TGTGCCAGCAGCTTGCTGGGAGACCAAGAGACCCAGTACTTC. This sequence encodes CASSLLGDQETQYF.

The chain uses TRBV4-3 and TRBJ2-5; the match to TRBD2 covers 7 bases. The CDR3 covers 19 residues. The germline V gene has CDR1 LGHNA and CDR2 YSLEER. J lost 3 bases, V lost 0 bases, and 16 bases had no gene match. CDR3 sequence reads: CASSQDLWGGRPKEETQYF. The CDR3 DNA reads TGCGCCAGCAGCCAAGATTTATGGGGGGGAAGGCCCAAAGAAGAGACCCAGTACTTC.

The chain uses TRBV3-1 (or the pseudogene TRBV3-2) and TRBJ2-5, with D possibly being TRBD1 (6 bases). The CDR3 has 16 amino acids. Per the germline V gene, CDR1 is LGHDT and CDR2 is YNNKEL (reference sequence). V lost 4 bases to trimming and J lost 0 bases, with 15 bases between them. The CDR3 loop reads CASSPRGGRDQETQYF. As DNA, the CDR3 is TGTGCCAGCAGCCCCAGGGGCGGGCGGGACCAAGAGACCCAGTACTTC.

V gene TRBV12-3 or TRBV12-4 combines with J gene TRBJ2-5, with D maybe TRBD2 (6 bases). V lost 3 bases and J 5 bases, leaving 10 bases between the germline ends. The CDR3 has 13 residues. In DNA form, the CDR3 reads TGTGCCAGCAGTTTCGGGGGAAGGGAGACCCAGTACTTC. The encoded protein is CASSFGGRETQYF.

V usage is TRBV6-5 and J usage is TRBJ2-3; 9 bases fit TRBD2. CDR3 size: 14 residues. Germline V gives CDR1 MNHEY, CDR2 SVGAGI. With 8 bases clipped from V and 5 bases from J, the junction kept 8 bases outside the gene matches. The DNA of the CDR3 is TGTGCCAGCGCCCTAGCGGGGATCCTAGATACGCAGTATTTT. It encodes CASALAGILDTQYF.

The V gene is TRBV7-3, the J gene TRBJ1-2; possible D gene TRBD1, 6 bases. The V gene's germline CDR1 is SGHTA and CDR2 FQGTGA. Trimming took 5 bases from V and 3 from J, leaving 16 bases between them. The CDR3 runs to 15 residues. CDR3 nucleotides: TGTGCCAGCAGCCGAGACCCGGACAGTCACTATGGCTACACCTTC. This encodes CASSRDPDSHYGYTF.

In this sample, this clone turned up once. The chain couples TRBV21-1 to TRBJ2-6; the D call of TRBD1 is as the table states it, not checked on the DNA. TRBV21-1 is a known pseudogene. This CDR3 is 18 amino acids long. The CDR3 protein is CASRDLSGGESGANVLTF. CDR3 sequence (DNA): TGTGCCAGCAGAGATCTCTCAGGGGGCGAATCTGGGGCCAACGTGCTGACTTTC.

The chain's CDR3 is CATSAMDRGTRGNTIYF. CDR3 sequence (DNA): TGTGCCACCAGCGCTATGGACAGGGGGACGAGGGGAAACACCATATATTTT. The chain is built from TRBV15 and TRBJ1-3, with 10 nucleotides matching TRBD1. The CDR3 runs to 17 residues. V dropped 5 bases and J dropped 4; count of bases not matched to a gene: 11. Germline values: CDR1 LNHNV, CDR2 YYDKDF (reference sequence).

This clone turned up a few times. V usage is TRBV5-6 and J usage is TRBJ2-1; D possibly corresponds to TRBD1 (6 bases). The CDR3 is 15 amino acids. Per germline, CDR1 SGHDT and CDR2 YYEEEE. V lost 0 bases and J 3 bases, leaving 10 bases between the germline ends. This chain's CDR3 is CASSLGQVYYNEQFF. CDR3 DNA: TGTGCCAGCAGCTTGGGACAGGTCTACTACAATGAGCAGTTCTTC.

This clone was counted between two and nine times. The chain carries TRBV3-1 (or the pseudogene TRBV3-2) and TRBJ2-1, with D perhaps matching TRBD1 (6 bases). The CDR3 runs 15 residues. Between the trimmed V and J ends, which lost 7 bases and 5 bases, there was a span of 18 bases. Germline loops: CDR1 LGHDT, CDR2 YNNKEL (reference sequence). Written as DNA, the CDR3 is TGTGCCAGCACATCCTCGGCCAGGGGTCACAATGAGCAGTTCTTC. It yields the protein CASTSSARGHNEQFF.

The chain combines TRBV28 with TRBJ1-1; TRBD1 might be the D (5 bases). The CDR3 loop spans 19 amino acids. V dropped 1 base and J dropped 0 bases, with 21 bases sitting between them. Germline V lookup: CDR1 MDHEN, CDR2 SYDVKM. Here the CDR3 reads CASSLFYVGRTSLNTEAFF. CDR3 bases: TGTGCCAGCAGTTTATTTTACGTGGGGAGGACAAGCCTGAACACTGAAGCTTTCTTT.

This chain links TRBV13 with TRBJ2-1; 8 bases match TRBD2. The junction had 7 bases not matched to a gene; V was cut back by 4 bases and J by 5 bases. Germline V gene lookup returns CDR1 PRHDT and CDR2 FYEKMQ (reference sequence). The CDR3 length is 15 residues. The CDR3 protein is CASSSGTRRDNEQFF. CDR3 coding DNA: TGTGCCAGCAGCTCAGGGACTAGGAGGGACAATGAGCAGTTCTTC.